The 9 T cell receptor beta chains given below trace back to one sample, sequenced in a study of shared clonotypes between healthy human individuals. Clones were sequenced by immunoSEQ multiplex PCR, and TCRdb holds only the in-frame ones, with some missing. There are roughly 1,500,000 clones in the sample; nearly 99% occur only once, and around 0.45% lies in the top ten. What was sequenced was naive CD4+ T cells sorted from blood. Subset given: CD45RA+ positively selected. The receptor source for this set is a young man in good health.

The gene calls are TRBV4-1 and TRBJ2-5; perhaps TRBD2 as D (6 bases). The CDR3 runs 16 residues. CDR1 is MGHRA, CDR2 YSYEKL, per germline. Trimming took off 6 bases at V and 0 bases at J, with 17 bases between the two ends. As DNA, the CDR3 is TGCGCCAGCAGTCAAAGACACGGGGACTACCAAGAGACCCAGTACTTC. Amino acids: CASSQRHGDYQETQYF.

V usage is TRBV19 and J usage is TRBJ1-5; D might be TRBD1 (5 bases). The V end lost 5 bases, the J end lost 5 bases, and 19 bases lay between the germline ends. Germline V gene data show CDR1 as LNHDA and CDR2 as SQIVND (reference sequence). There are 16 residues in the CDR3. The CDR3 is CASSPQTRGGDQPQHF. In DNA form, the CDR3 reads TGTGCCAGTAGTCCACAGACCCGCGGGGGAGATCAGCCCCAGCATTTT.

The rearrangement uses TRBV18 and TRBJ1-1; a weak D match, TRBD1 (5 bases). The CDR3 contains 13 residues. Germline CDR1 reads KGHSH; CDR2 reads LQKENI. V lost 6 bases to trimming and J lost 1 base, with 9 bases between them. The CDR3 bases are TGTGCCAGCTCGGGGGGTACGAACACTGAAGCTTTCTTT. It encodes CASSGGTNTEAFF.

Only one count was recorded for this clone. This rearrangement joins TRBV6-6 to TRBJ2-3; TRBD1 is a possible D gene (6 bases). Germline V gives CDR1 MNHNY, CDR2 SVGAGI (reference sequence). This CDR3 is 15 amino acids long. The V end lost 10 bases, the J end lost 10 bases, and 27 bases lay between the germline ends. CDR3 DNA sequence: TGTGCCACCAAAAAACCAGGGGACGCCGATGGAGCGCAGTATTTT. It encodes CATKKPGDADGAQYF.

The V call is TRBV5-1, the J call TRBJ1-1, with 7 bases that match TRBD1. The germline V gene encodes CDR1 SGHRS and CDR2 YFSETQ. With 0 bases clipped from V and 5 bases from J, the junction kept 7 bases outside the gene matches. The CDR3 loop spans 15 amino acids. CDR3 bases: TGCGCCAGCAGCTTGGTTGTCAGGGGGAGGACTGAAGCTTTCTTT. Its translation is CASSLVVRGRTEAFF.

This chain joins TRBV6-1 and TRBJ1-4; unclear D gene. This CDR3 spans 15 amino acids. The ends were cut back, 3 bases at V and 1 base at J, with 9 bases in the middle. The germline V gene has CDR1 MNHNS and CDR2 SASEGT. The CDR3 coding sequence is TGTGCCAGCAGTGATCCTTTTGGAACTAATGAAAAACTGTTTTTT. Its protein is CASSDPFGTNEKLFF.

The chain uses TRBV7-8 and TRBJ2-7; D assignment may be TRBD1 or TRBD2 (5 bases each). This CDR3 comprises 15 residues. The germline CDR1 and CDR2 sequences are SGHVS and FQNEAQ. V was trimmed by 5 bases and J by 0 bases, leaving 14 bases between them. The CDR3 coding sequence is TGTGCCAGCAGCGTTAGGATCGGGGCCTCCTACGAGCAGTACTTC. Translating gives CASSVRIGASYEQYF.

This clone was seen a single time. The chain employs TRBV2 and TRBJ2-1; unclear D gene. The CDR3 runs to 15 residues. Trimming took off 2 bases at V and 1 base at J, with 9 bases between the two ends. Per germline, CDR1 SNHLY and CDR2 FYNNEI. The DNA for the CDR3 is TGTGCCAGCAGTGAACGGCGGCCATCCTACAATGAGCAGTTCTTC. Amino acid sequence: CASSERRPSYNEQFF.

This chain uses TRBV15 with TRBJ1-2; D is unresolved. This CDR3 region has 17 residues. Trimming shortened V by 0 bases and J by 8 bases, and 22 bases separated the two germline ends. CDR1 is LNHNV, CDR2 YYDKDF, per germline (reference sequence). The CDR3 region is CATSRDLPQTRLGGYTF. The CDR3 nucleotides are TGTGCCACCAGCAGAGATTTGCCCCAAACGAGGCTAGGGGGCTACACCTTC.